The 19 T cell receptor beta chains below all came from one sample that was sequenced in a study of technical replicates of blood from a handful of donors. Method: immunoSEQ multiplex PCR; TCRdb's copy keeps in-frame clones and lacks some. The sample lists around 100,000 clones, 96% occurring once. Sequencing was done on a sample of T cells isolated from PBMCs. All receptors derive from a human donor in good health.

V usage is TRBV6-5 and J usage is TRBJ2-5; TRBD2 is a possible D gene (6 bases). The CDR3 loop spans 15 amino acids. CDR1 MNHEY and CDR2 SVGAGI come from the germline V gene. V lost 7 bases and J 4 bases, leaving 19 bases between the germline ends. The CDR3: CASTQGLEVGETQYF. CDR3 DNA sequence: TGTGCCAGCACCCAGGGACTGGAGGTTGGAGAGACCCAGTACTTC.

The chain links TRBV6-1 to TRBJ1-2, with TRBD1 as a possible D gene (6 bases). CDR1 is MNHNS, CDR2 SASEGT, per germline. The CDR3 is made up of 13 amino acids. V was cut by 5 bases and J by 8 bases, with 15 bases left in between. The CDR3 spells CASSPRQEVGYTF. The CDR3 coding sequence is TGTGCCAGCAGTCCCCGACAGGAGGTAGGCTACACCTTC.

V usage is TRBV18 and J usage is TRBJ1-3; D ambiguous. The germline V gene has CDR1 KGHSH and CDR2 LQKENI. The length of the CDR3 is 13 residues. Trimming removed 8 bases from V and 4 bases from J, with 12 bases in between. CDR3 protein: CASGGGIGNTIYF. The CDR3 nucleotides are TGTGCCAGCGGCGGCGGCATCGGAAACACCATATATTTT.

V gene TRBV7-9 combines with J gene TRBJ2-7; a weak D match, TRBD2 (5 bases). The germline gives CDR1 SEHNR, CDR2 FQNEAQ (reference sequence). The CDR3 totals 14 residues. Deletions cut 4 bases from V and 2 bases from J, with 12 bases between. DNA for the CDR3: TGTGCCAGCAGCTCCCGCGGGTACACCTACGAGCAGTACTTC. The encoded protein is CASSSRGYTYEQYF.

J is TRBJ1-2 and V is TRBV30; no firm D call. The CDR3 extends over 14 amino acids. CDR1 and CDR2 from the germline V gene are GTSNPN and SVGIG (reference sequence). V was pared by 2 bases and J by 5 bases, with 15 bases between. In nucleotides, the CDR3 is TGTGCCTGGAGTAGGCTCGAGGGCAGGTATGGCTACACCTTC. Its protein is CAWSRLEGRYGYTF.

V usage is TRBV4-1 and J usage is TRBJ2-3; 11 bases match TRBD2. The ends lost 5 bases at V and 7 bases at J; junction bases unmatched: 8. CDR3 length: 15 residues. Germline V gives CDR1 MGHRA, CDR2 YSYEKL. The CDR3 nucleotides are TGCGCCAGCAGCTTCAGACTAGCGGGAATACATACGCAGTATTTT. Its translation is CASSFRLAGIHTQYF.

This clone was seen once. The J gene is TRBJ2-2, the V gene TRBV18; 11 bases agree with TRBD2. CDR3 length equals 16 residues. Germline V gene data show CDR1 as KGHSH and CDR2 as LQKENI. V lost 0 bases to trimming and J lost 5 bases; unmatched junction nucleotides: 2. The CDR3 is CASSPPGLAATGELFF. The CDR3 nucleotides read TGTGCCAGCTCACCACCGGGACTAGCGGCGACCGGGGAGCTGTTTTTT.

This clone was seen only once. The V and J genes are TRBV15 and TRBJ2-1; possibly TRBD1 for D (6 bases). CDR1 and CDR2 (germline): LNHNV, YYDKDF (reference sequence). Between the trimmed V and J ends, which lost 0 bases and 4 bases, there was a span of 10 bases. The CDR3 sequence is 15 residues long. The DNA for the CDR3 is TGTGCCACCAGCAGAGATTCCGGGACATACAATGAGCAGTTCTTC. Its translation: CATSRDSGTYNEQFF. Complete variable domain (other parts from reference TRBV15 and TRBJ2-1): DAMVIQNPRYQVTQFGKPVTLSCSQTLNHNVMYWYQQKSSQAPKLLFHYYDKDFNNEADTPDNFQSRRPNTSFCFLDIRSPGLGDTAMYLCATSRDSGTYNEQFFGPGTRLTVL.

This rearrangement joins TRBV19 to TRBJ2-7, with a tentative D call TRBD1 (5 bases). Trimming left V 5 bases short and J 2 bases short, with 16 bases between. Germline V gene data show CDR1 as LNHDA and CDR2 as SQIVND (reference sequence). This CDR3 contains 15 residues. The CDR3 DNA reads as TGTGCCAGTAGTGCTCTTCCAGGGTTTGCCTACGAGCAGTACTTC. Protein: CASSALPGFAYEQYF.

The V gene is TRBV4-1, the J gene TRBJ2-7; no clear D gene. V lost 2 bases, J lost 3 bases, and 8 bases lay in between. CDR3 length: 13 amino acids. Germline loops: CDR1 MGHRA, CDR2 YSYEKL. As DNA, the CDR3 is TGCGCCAGCAGCCAATTCAACAGCTACGAGCAGTACTTC. Protein product: CASSQFNSYEQYF.

The chain employs TRBV5-1 and TRBJ1-4; TRBD1 is a possible D gene (6 bases). The CDR3 is 14 amino acids. Germline V gene sequence: CDR1 SGHRS, CDR2 YFSETQ. V was cut by 1 base and J by 5 bases, with 9 bases left in between. The CDR3, as DNA: TGCGCCAGCAGCTTGCGGGACAAGAATGAAAAACTGTTTTTT. This translates into CASSLRDKNEKLFF.

The genes are TRBV19 and TRBJ1-5; 8 bases agree with TRBD1. This CDR3 has 14 amino acids. The V segment lost 6 bases and the J segment 4 bases; nucleotides outside the gene matches: 5. Germline values: CDR1 LNHDA, CDR2 SQIVND (reference sequence). CDR3 residues: CASSDRGYNQPQHF. The CDR3 DNA follows: TGTGCCAGTAGCGACAGGGGTTATAATCAGCCCCAGCATTTT.

This rearrangement joins TRBV25-1 to TRBJ2-7; the D gene is possibly TRBD1 (6 bases). Germline assignment: CDR1 MGHDK and CDR2 SYGVNS. The V gene lost 6 bases and the J gene lost 7 bases, with 13 bases spanning the gap. The CDR3 consists of 12 residues. CDR3: CASSGPGTEQYF. The CDR3 coding sequence is TGTGCCAGCAGCGGACCGGGGACAGAGCAGTACTTC.

This clone was detected only once. V usage is TRBV6-5 and J usage is TRBJ2-3, with a weak D call TRBD2 (6 bases). CDR3 size: 13 residues. The V gene lost 5 bases and the J gene lost 5 bases, with 11 bases spanning the gap. Germline V CDR1 and CDR2: MNHEY, SVGAGI. The DNA for the CDR3 is TGTGCCAGCAGTAAAGGACTACTAGATACGCAGTATTTT. Its translation: CASSKGLLDTQYF.

The rearrangement joins TRBV30 to TRBJ2-4; possibly TRBD1 for D (6 bases). Trimming took off 4 bases at V and 0 bases at J, with 10 bases between the two ends. CDR1 is GTSNPN, CDR2 SVGIG, per germline (reference sequence). CDR3 length: 14 residues. DNA of the CDR3: TGTGCCTGGATAGGACAGCTAGCCAAAAACATTCAGTACTTC. Protein sequence: CAWIGQLAKNIQYF.

The chain couples TRBV7-2 to TRBJ1-4; D is undetermined. The CDR3 runs to 14 residues. CDR1 is SGHTA, CDR2 FQGNSA, per germline. Trimming removed 1 base at V and 5 bases at J, with 8 bases between. The CDR3 region is CASSLDRANEKLFF. CDR3 DNA: TGTGCCAGCAGCTTAGACAGAGCAAATGAAAAACTGTTTTTT.

The rearrangement uses TRBV7-9 and TRBJ1-1; D is unclear. This CDR3 region has 12 residues. Germline loops: CDR1 SEHNR, CDR2 FQNEAQ (reference sequence). The ends were cut back, 7 bases at V and 6 bases at J, with 12 bases in the middle. Written as DNA, the CDR3 is TGTGCCAGCACCTCGGGTGCGTCTGAAGCTTTCTTT. Its translation is CASTSGASEAFF. The full variable domain, completed using reference TRBV7-9 and TRBJ1-1, is DTGVSQNPRHKITKRGQNVTFRCDPISEHNRLYWYRQTLGQGPEFLTYFQNEAQLEKSRLLSDRFSAERPKGSFSTLEIQRTEQGDSAMYLCASTSGASEAFFGQGTRLTVV.

This clone was observed a single time. The chain joins TRBV29-1 to TRBJ2-2; 7 bases agree with TRBD1. The germline CDR1 and CDR2 sequences are SQVTM and ANQGSEA. This CDR3 region has 15 residues. Trimming removed 7 bases from V and 5 bases from J; junction bases left unmatched: 13. CDR3 region: CSAREGTVRTGELFF. As DNA, the CDR3 is TGCAGCGCGCGAGAGGGGACAGTGAGAACCGGGGAGCTGTTTTTT.

The chain combines TRBV28 with TRBJ2-5, with D maybe TRBD2 (6 bases). CDR3 size: 14 residues. V was shortened by 6 bases and J by 4 bases, with 15 bases between the two germline ends. Germline V gene sequence: CDR1 MDHEN, CDR2 SYDVKM. CDR3 DNA sequence: TGTGCCAGCAGCCCCGCTGCGGGGCGAGAGACCCAGTACTTC. It yields the protein CASSPAAGRETQYF.